This T cell receptor (beta chain) was retrieved from a study of vaccination and CD4 T cells after COVID-19. With the Oncomine TCR Beta short-read assay, DNA from cultured CD4+ T cells was sequenced. Each CDR3 protein gets one entry after TCRdb re-called the PCR reads with MiXCR. Seen here are just under 20,000 distinct CDR3 sequences, around 66% observed once, and the top ten hold around 8%. This clonotype has just a few counts. Its target is not known. The CDR3 has 10 amino acids. Germline CDR1 reads DFQATT; CDR2 reads SNEGSKA (reference sequence). The V gene lost 3 bases and the J gene lost 9 bases, with 8 bases spanning the gap. Sample treatment: approximately 9-day PBMC culture with coronavirus spike peptide pools or control peptides (ViraFEST assay).

The TCR comes from a human donor who had recovered from COVID-19. This chain joins TRBV20-1 and TRBJ1-1; D unclear. The source material was CD4+ T cells from blood, cultured in vitro. The CDR3 sequence: CSASWIKAFF. CDR3 nucleotides: TGCAGTGCTAGCTGGATTAAAGCTTTCTTT.